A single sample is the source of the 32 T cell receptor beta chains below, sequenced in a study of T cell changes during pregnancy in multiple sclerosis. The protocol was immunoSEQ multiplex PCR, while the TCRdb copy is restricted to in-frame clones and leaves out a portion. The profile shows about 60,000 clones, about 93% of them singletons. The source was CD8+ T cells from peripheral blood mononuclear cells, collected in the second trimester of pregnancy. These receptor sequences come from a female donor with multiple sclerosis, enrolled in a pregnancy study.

The CDR3 loop reads CASRGGEVSTDTQYF. The DNA of the CDR3 is TGTGCCAGCAGGGGCGGGGAGGTGAGCACAGATACGCAGTATTTT. The chain employs TRBV2 and TRBJ2-3; D might be TRBD2 (6 bases). Germline V gives CDR1 SNHLY, CDR2 FYNNEI. This CDR3 spans 15 amino acids. V was shortened by 6 bases and J by 0 bases, with 13 bases between the two germline ends.

The chain's CDR3 is CASTWTGGHGEQYF. CDR3 nucleotide sequence: TGCGCCAGCACGTGGACAGGGGGCCATGGGGAGCAGTACTTC. The chain couples TRBV5-1 to TRBJ2-7, with 11 bases lining up with TRBD1. J was trimmed by 7 bases and V by 6 bases; bases with no gene match: 9. Per the germline V gene, CDR1 is SGHRS and CDR2 is YFSETQ. The CDR3 is made up of 14 amino acids.

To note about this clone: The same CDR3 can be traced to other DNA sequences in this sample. CDR3 in amino acids: CATSRDRGNQPQHF. The CDR3 DNA reads TGTGCCACCAGCCGGGACAGGGGCAATCAGCCCCAGCATTTT. The J gene is TRBJ1-5, the V gene TRBV15, with 9 bases fitting TRBD1. Germline CDR1 is LNHNV and CDR2 is YYDKDF (reference sequence). This CDR3 has 14 amino acids. Trimming at V came to 5 bases and at J to 2 bases, leaving 1 base not matched to a gene.

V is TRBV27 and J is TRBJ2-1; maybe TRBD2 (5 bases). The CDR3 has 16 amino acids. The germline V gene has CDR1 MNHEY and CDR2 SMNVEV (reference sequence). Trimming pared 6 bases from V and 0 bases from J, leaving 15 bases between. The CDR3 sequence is CASSPRARSSYNEQFF. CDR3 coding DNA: TGTGCCAGCAGCCCGAGGGCCCGGAGCTCCTACAATGAGCAGTTCTTC.

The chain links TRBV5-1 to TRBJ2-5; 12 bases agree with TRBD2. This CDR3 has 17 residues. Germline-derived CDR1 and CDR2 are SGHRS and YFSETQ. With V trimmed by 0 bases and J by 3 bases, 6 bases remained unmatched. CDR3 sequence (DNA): TGCGCCAGCAGCTTGGGGACTAGCGGGACACGGGAAGAGACCCAGTACTTC. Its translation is CASSLGTSGTREETQYF.

The CDR3, as DNA: TGTGCCAGCAGTGGGCAGGGGGTCGATCAGCCCCAGCATTTT. Amino acid sequence: CASSGQGVDQPQHF. The chain joins TRBV25-1 to TRBJ1-5; 7 positions match TRBD1. In germline, CDR1 is MGHDK, CDR2 SYGVNS. The CDR3 totals 14 residues. With V trimmed by 4 bases and J by 5 bases, 5 bases remained unmatched.

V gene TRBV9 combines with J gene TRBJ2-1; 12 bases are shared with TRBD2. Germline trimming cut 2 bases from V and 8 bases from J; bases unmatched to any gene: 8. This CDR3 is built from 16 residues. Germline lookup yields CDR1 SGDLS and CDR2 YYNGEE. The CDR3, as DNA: TGTGCCAGCAGCGTGGACCGGACTAGCGGGATCTATGAGCAGTTCTTC. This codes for CASSVDRTSGIYEQFF.

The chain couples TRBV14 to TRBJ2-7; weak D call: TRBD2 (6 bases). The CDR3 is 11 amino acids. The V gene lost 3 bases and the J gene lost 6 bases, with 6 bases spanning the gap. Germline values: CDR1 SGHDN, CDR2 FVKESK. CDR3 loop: CASSQGGEQYF. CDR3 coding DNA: TGTGCCAGCAGCCAGGGGGGCGAGCAGTACTTC.

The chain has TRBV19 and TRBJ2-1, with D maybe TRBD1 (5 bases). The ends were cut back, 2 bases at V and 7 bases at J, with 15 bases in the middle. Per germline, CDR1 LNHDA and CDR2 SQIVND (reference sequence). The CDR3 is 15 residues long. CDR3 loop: CASSISWGRGNEQFF. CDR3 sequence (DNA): TGTGCCAGTAGTATATCATGGGGCCGCGGTAATGAGCAGTTCTTC.

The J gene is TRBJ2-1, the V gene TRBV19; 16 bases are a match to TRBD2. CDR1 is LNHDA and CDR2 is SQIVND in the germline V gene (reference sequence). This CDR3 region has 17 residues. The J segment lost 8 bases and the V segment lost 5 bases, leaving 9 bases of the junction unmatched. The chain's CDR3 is CASSVPGLAGGPYEQFF. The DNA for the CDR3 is TGTGCCAGTAGTGTCCCGGGACTAGCGGGAGGGCCCTATGAGCAGTTCTTC. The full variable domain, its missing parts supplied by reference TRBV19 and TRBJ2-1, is DGGITQSPKYLFRKEGQNVTLSCEQNLNHDAMYWYRQDPGQGLRLIYYSQIVNDFQKGDIAEGYSVSREKKESFPLTVTSAQKNPTAFYLCASSVPGLAGGPYEQFFGPGTRLTVL.

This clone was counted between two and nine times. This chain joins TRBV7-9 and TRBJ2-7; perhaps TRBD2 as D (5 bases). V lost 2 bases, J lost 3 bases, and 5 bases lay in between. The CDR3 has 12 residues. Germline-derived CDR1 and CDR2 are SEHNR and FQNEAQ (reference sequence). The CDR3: CASSLRGYEQYF. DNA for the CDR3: TGTGCCAGCAGCTTACGGGGCTACGAGCAGTACTTC.

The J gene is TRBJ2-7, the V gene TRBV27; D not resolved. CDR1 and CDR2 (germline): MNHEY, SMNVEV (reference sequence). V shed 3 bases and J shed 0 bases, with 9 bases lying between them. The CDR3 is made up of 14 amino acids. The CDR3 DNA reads TGTGCCAGCAGTTTCAATCCCAGCTCCTACGAGCAGTACTTC. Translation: CASSFNPSSYEQYF.

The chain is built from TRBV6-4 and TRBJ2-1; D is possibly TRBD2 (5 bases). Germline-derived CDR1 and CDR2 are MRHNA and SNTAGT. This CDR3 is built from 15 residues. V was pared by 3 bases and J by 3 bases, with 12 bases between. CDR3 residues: CASSEGGEGYNEQFF. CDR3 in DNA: TGTGCCAGCAGTGAAGGCGGTGAGGGCTACAATGAGCAGTTCTTC.

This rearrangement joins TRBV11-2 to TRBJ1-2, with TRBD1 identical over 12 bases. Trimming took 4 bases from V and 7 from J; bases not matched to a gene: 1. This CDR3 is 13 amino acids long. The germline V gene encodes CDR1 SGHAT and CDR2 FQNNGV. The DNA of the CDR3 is TGTGCCAGCAGCTCGGGACAGGGGGCTGGCTACACCTTC. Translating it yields CASSSGQGAGYTF.

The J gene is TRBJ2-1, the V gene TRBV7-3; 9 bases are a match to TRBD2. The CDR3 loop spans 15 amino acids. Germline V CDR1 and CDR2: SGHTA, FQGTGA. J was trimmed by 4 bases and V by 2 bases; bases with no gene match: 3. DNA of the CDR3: TGTGCCAGCAGCTTAGCGGGAGGGTGGTACAATGAGCAGTTCTTC. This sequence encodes CASSLAGGWYNEQFF.

The CDR3 DNA reads as TGTGCCAGCAGCCTAATCGATCCCCTGACTAGCGGGGGATCCTACGAGCAGTACTTC. Protein product: CASSLIDPLTSGGSYEQYF. The V and J genes are TRBV11-2 and TRBJ2-7; 12 positions agree with TRBD2. The CDR3 totals 19 residues. Germline CDR1 and CDR2: SGHAT and FQNNGV. J was trimmed by 1 base and V by 5 bases; bases with no gene match: 15. Full variable domain (outside the CDR3, taken from reference TRBV11-2 and TRBJ2-7): EAGVAQSPRYKIIEKRQSVAFWCNPISGHATLYWYQQILGQGPKLLIQFQNNGVVDDSQLPKDRFSAERLKGVDSTLKIQPAKLEDSAVYLCASSLIDPLTSGGSYEQYFGPGTRLTVT.

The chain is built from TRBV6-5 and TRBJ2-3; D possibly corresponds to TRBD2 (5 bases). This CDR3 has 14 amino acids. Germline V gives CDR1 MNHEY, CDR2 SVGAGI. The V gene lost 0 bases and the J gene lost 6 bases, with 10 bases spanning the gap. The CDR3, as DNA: TGTGCCAGCAGTTACTCACCGGCTAGCGATACGCAGTATTTT. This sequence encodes CASSYSPASDTQYF.

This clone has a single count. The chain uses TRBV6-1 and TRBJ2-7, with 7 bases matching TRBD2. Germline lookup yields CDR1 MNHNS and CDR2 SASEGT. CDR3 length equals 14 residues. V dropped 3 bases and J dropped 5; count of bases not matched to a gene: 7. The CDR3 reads CASSDRTSRDEQYF. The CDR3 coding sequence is TGTGCCAGCAGTGATCGGACTAGTCGAGACGAGCAGTACTTC.

The CDR3 bases are TGTGCCAGTAGTATTGGACTCGGGAGCTCTGGAAACACCATATATTTT. Amino acid sequence: CASSIGLGSSGNTIYF. This chain joins TRBV19 and TRBJ1-3; D not resolved. Trimming stripped 3 bases from V and 0 bases from J, with 12 bases between. The CDR3 has 16 amino acids. Germline-derived CDR1 and CDR2 are LNHDA and SQIVND (reference sequence).

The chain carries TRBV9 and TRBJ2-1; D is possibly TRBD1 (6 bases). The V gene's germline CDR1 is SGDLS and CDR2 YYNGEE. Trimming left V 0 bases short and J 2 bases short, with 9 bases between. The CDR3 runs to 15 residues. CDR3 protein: CASSVDWTAYNEQFF. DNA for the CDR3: TGTGCCAGCAGCGTAGACTGGACAGCCTACAATGAGCAGTTCTTC.

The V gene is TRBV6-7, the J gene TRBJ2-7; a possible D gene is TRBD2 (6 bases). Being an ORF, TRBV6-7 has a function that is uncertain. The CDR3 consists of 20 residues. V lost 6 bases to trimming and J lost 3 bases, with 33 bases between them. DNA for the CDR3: TGTGCCAGCAGCTTTGGCGGGGATACTCATTCGGGGTTAGTTGGCTACGAGCAGTACTTC. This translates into CASSFGGDTHSGLVGYEQYF.

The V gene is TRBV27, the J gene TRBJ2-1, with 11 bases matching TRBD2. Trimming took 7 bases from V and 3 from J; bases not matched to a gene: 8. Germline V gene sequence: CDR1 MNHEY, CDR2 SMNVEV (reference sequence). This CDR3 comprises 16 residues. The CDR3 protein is CASIPLAGGHYNEQFF. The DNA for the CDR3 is TGTGCCAGCATTCCTCTAGCGGGAGGACACTACAATGAGCAGTTCTTC.

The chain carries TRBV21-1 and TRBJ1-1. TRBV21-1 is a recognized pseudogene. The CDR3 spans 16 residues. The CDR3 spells CASDPPGGKGNTEAFF. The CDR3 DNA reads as TGTGCCAGCGATCCTCCGGGGGGCAAGGGGAACACTGAAGCTTTCTTT.

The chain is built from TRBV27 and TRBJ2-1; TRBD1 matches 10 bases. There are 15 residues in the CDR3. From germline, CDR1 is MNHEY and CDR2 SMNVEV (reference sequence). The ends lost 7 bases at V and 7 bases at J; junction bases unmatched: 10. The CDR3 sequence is CASIFQTGGVNEQFF. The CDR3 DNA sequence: TGTGCCAGCATCTTTCAGACAGGGGGCGTTAATGAGCAGTTCTTC.

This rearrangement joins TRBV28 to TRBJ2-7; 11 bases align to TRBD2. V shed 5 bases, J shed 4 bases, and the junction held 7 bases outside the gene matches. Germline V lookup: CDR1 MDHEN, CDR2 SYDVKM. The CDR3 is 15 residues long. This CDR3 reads CASSALAGGPYEQYF. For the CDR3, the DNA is TGTGCCAGCAGTGCCCTAGCGGGAGGTCCGTACGAGCAGTACTTC. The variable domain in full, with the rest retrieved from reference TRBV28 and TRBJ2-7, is DVKVTQSSRYLVKRTGEKVFLECVQDMDHENMFWYRQDPGLGLRLIYFSYDVKMKEKGDIPEGYSVSREKKERFSLILESASTNQTSMYLCASSALAGGPYEQYFGPGTRLTVT.

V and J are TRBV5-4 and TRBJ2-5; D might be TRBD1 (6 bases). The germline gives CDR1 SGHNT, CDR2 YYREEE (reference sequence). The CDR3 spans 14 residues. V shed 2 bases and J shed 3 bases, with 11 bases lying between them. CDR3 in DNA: TGTGCCAGCAGCTTTTGGAACAGGGAAGAGACCCAGTACTTC. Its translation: CASSFWNREETQYF.

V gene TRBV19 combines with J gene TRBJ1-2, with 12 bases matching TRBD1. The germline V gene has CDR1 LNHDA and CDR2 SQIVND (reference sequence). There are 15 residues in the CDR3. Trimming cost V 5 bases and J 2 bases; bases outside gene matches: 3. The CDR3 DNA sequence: TGTGCCAGTAGTGAGGGACAGGGGGCCAACTATGGCTACACCTTC. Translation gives CASSEGQGANYGYTF.

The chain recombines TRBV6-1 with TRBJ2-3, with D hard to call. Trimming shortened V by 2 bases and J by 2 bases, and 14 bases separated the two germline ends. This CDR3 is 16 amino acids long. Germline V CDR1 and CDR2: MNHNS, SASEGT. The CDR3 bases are TGTGCCAGCAGTGAATGGTCGGTAGCCTACACAGATACGCAGTATTTT. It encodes CASSEWSVAYTDTQYF.

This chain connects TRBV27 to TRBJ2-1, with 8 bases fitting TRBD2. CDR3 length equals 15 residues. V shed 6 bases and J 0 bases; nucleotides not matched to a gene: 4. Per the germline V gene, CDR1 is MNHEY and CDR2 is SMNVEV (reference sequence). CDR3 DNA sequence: TGTGCCAGCAGAACGAGCGGGAGCTCCTACAATGAGCAGTTCTTC. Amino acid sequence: CASRTSGSSYNEQFF.

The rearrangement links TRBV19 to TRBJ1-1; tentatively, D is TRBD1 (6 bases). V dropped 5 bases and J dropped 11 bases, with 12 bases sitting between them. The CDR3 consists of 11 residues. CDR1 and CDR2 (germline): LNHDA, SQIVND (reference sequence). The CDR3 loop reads CASSANRVAFF. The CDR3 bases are TGTGCCAGTAGTGCCAACAGGGTGGCTTTCTTT.

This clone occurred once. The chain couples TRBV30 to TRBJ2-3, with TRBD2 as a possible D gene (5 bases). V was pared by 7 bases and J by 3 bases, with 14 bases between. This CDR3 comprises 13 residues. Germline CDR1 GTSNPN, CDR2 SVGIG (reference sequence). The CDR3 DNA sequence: TGTGCCTTTGGAAGCGGTTTAACAGATACGCAGTATTTT. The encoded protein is CAFGSGLTDTQYF.

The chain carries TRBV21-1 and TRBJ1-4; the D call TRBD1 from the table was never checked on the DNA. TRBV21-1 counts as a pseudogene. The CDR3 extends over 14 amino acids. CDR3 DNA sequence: TGTGCCAGCAGCACAACAGGGACCGGTGAAAAACTGTTTTTT. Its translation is CASSTTGTGEKLFF.